This T cell receptor (beta chain) is drawn from a study of blood T cell repertoires in COVID-19. Study at large: Some COVID-19 samples were acute and others convalescent; all came from the United States, Italy and Spain. Sources were T cells, B-cell-depleted T cells, or PBMCs; the material itself was cDNA or gDNA.

Authors' data handling: How many nucleated cells were present was estimated from reference gene primer amplification. Assay: immunoSEQ multiplex PCR; the TCRdb copy retains only in-frame clones and omits some. From that table come the V and J calls and clone size; the DNA was used to work out D and trimming. The table includes about 120,000 clones, about four fifths detected once. After removal of 3 bases from V and 4 bases from J, the junction contained 11 bases not matched to a gene. The germline V gene encodes CDR1 LGHNA and CDR2 YSLEER. The CDR3 totals 17 residues. The sample comprised peripheral blood. The chain couples TRBV4-3 to TRBJ2-5; 10 bases line up with TRBD1. This TCR was sampled from a human donor in a cohort sampled during active COVID-19. CDR3 nucleotides: TGCGCCAGCAGCCAGGGGGACAGGGGCCTCGCCGGAGAGACCCAGTACTTC. Translation: CASSQGDRGLAGETQYF.